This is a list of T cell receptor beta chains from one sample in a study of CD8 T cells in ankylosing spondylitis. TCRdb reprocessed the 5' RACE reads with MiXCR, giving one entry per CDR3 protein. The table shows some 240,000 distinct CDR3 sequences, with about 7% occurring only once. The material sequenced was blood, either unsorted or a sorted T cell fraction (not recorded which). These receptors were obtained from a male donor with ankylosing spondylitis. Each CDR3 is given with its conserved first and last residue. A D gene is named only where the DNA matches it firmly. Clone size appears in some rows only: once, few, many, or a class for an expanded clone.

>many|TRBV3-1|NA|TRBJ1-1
TGTGCCAGCAGCCAAGATGGCGAGAACACTGAAGCTTTCTTT
CASSQDGENTEAFF
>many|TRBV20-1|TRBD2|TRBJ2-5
TGCAGTGCTAACCCCGGCGGGGGAGAATCTCCGGAGACCCAGTACTTC
CSANPGGGESPETQYF
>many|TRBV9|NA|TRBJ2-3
TGTGCCAGCAGCGCGGGGGGCAGCACTACAGATACGCAGTATTTT
CASSAGGSTTDTQYF
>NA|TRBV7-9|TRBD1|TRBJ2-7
TGTGCCAGCAGCTTAGACAGGGGGCGGCACGAGCAGTACTTC
CASSLDRGRHEQYF
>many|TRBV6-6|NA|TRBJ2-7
TGTGCCAGCAGTACTGGGGACCTAGGTAGCCACGAGCAGTACTTC
CASSTGDLGSHEQYF
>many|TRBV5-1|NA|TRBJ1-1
TGCGCCAGCAGCTTTAGTTCCATACAGAACACTGAAGCTTTCTTT
CASSFSSIQNTEAFF
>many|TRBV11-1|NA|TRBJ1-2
TGTGCCAGCTATTCCTCAGATACGGGTGGCTACACCTTC
CASYSSDTGGYTF
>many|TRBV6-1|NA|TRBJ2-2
TGTGCCAGCAGGGACACTAACACCGGGGAGCTGTTTTTT
CASRDTNTGELFF
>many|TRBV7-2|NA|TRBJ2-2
TGTGCCAGCAGCCCTGCTAGTGCCGGGGAGCTGTTTTTT
CASSPASAGELFF
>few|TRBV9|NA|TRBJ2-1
TGTGCCAGCCGCGGGGTTGGGGATGAGCAGTTCTTC
CASRGVGDEQFF
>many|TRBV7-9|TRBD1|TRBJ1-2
TGTGCCAGCAGCTTCTATCCAGGGGGTAACTATGGCTACACCTTC
CASSFYPGGNYGYTF
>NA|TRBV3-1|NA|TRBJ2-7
TGTGCCAGCAGCATGTTTGGTTACGAGCAGTACTTC
CASSMFGYEQYF
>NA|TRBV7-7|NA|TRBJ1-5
TGTGCTAGCAGCCCGAATGCCTTACTTAGCAATCAGCCCCAGCATTTT
CASSPNALLSNQPQHF
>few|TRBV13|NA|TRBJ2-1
TGTGCCAGCAGCTTGTTCCCCAGACCCCAGGGGGGCTCCTACAATGAGCAGTTCTTC
CASSLFPRPQGGSYNEQFF
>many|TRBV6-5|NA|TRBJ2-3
TGTGCCAGCAGTTACGTACAGGCCACAGATACGCAGTATTTT
CASSYVQATDTQYF
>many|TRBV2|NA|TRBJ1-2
TGTGCCACCCTACCGGGCTACACCTTC
CATLPGYTF
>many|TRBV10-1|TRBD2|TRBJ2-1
TGCGCCAGCAGCACCGGGGAGGGGTCCTACAATGAGCAGTTCTTC
CASSTGEGSYNEQFF
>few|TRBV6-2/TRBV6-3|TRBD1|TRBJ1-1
TGTGCCAGCAAATGGACAGGGATGGGTCCTGAAGCTTTCTTT
CASKWTGMGPEAFF
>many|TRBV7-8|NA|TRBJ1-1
TGTGCCAGCAGCCCCGCGGCAGGGGCTGAAGCTTTCTTT
CASSPAAGAEAFF